This T cell receptor beta chain was obtained from a study of blood T cells in healthy people across ages. The draw of peripheral blood yielded approximately 11 milliliters from each donor. A second PCR of 7 to 11 cycles used a sample-barcoded 5' primer and a J-beta primer mix. Each cDNA was tagged by a template-switch adaptor containing 12 random nucleotides. Using its own MiXCR run on the 5' RACE reads, TCRdb lists one record per CDR3 protein. The table has around 580,000 distinct CDR3 sequences, around half seen once. The CDR3 extends over 14 amino acids. V lost 2 bases and J lost 4, with 10 bases in between. Findings of the study overall: Strong correlation linked observed beta diversity and percent naive T cells. Fewer expanded clones and more diversity marked long-lived versus aged donors.

This clonotype has a count of ten or more. Its cognate antigen is unknown. Specimen: blood. The sequence was collected from an elderly man in good health. The chain couples TRBV12-3 or TRBV12-4 to TRBJ2-3; D may be TRBD1 or TRBD2 (6 bases each). This CDR3 reads CASSLMGGPDTQYF. CDR3 bases: TGTGCCAGCAGTTTAATGGGGGGCCCAGATACGCAGTATTTT.